The present TCR beta chain was sequenced within a study of T cell repertoires in aging, cancer and after chemotherapy. By sample share, this clonotype is medium-sized. Trimming took off 5 bases at V and 4 bases at J, with 6 bases between the two ends. This CDR3 contains 12 residues. Germline V gene sequence: CDR1 SGHNT, CDR2 YENEEA. Rearranged V-D-J TRB sequences were amplified with a mixed TRB-A/B primer pool. A single record per CDR3 protein comes from TCRdb applying MiXCR to the multiplex PCR reads. The sample shows over 8,000 distinct CDR3 sequences, just over 40% of them seen only once. The template was genomic DNA from peripheral blood, not RNA.

The TCR was taken from a human donor with a solid tumor. The gene calls are TRBV11-3 and TRBJ2-1; D is unresolved. Input material: blood. For the CDR3, the DNA is TGTGCCAGCAGCCCAGAGTACAATGAGCAGTTCTTC. Its translation: CASSPEYNEQFF.